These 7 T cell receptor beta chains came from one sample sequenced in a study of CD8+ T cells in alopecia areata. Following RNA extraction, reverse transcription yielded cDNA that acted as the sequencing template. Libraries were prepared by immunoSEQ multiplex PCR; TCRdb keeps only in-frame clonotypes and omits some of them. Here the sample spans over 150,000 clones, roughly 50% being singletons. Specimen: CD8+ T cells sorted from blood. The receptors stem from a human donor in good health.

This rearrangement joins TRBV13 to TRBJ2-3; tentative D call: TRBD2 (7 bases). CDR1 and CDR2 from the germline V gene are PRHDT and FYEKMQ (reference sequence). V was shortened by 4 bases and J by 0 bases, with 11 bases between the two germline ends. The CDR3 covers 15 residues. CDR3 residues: CASSSGGLSTDTQYF. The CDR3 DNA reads TGTGCCAGCAGCTCCGGGGGGCTAAGCACAGATACGCAGTATTTT.

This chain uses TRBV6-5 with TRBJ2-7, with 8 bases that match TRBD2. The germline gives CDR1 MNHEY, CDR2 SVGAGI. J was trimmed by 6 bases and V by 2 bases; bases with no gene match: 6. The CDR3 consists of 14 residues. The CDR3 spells CASSYGTGRGEQYF. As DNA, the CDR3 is TGTGCCAGCAGTTACGGGACCGGGAGGGGCGAGCAGTACTTC.

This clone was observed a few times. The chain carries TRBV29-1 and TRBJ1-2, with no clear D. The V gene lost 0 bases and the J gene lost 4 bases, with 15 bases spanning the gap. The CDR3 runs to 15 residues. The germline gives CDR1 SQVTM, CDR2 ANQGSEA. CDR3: CSVEDTVGRAYGYTF. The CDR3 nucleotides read TGCAGCGTTGAAGATACAGTAGGGAGGGCCTATGGCTACACCTTC.

The CDR3 protein is CASSFRGTTHEQYF. The DNA of the CDR3 is TGCGCCAGCAGCTTTAGAGGGACCACCCACGAGCAGTACTTC. This chain connects TRBV5-1 to TRBJ2-7; D may correspond to TRBD1 or TRBD2 (5 bases each). The CDR3 runs 14 residues. CDR1 and CDR2 from the germline V gene are SGHRS and YFSETQ. V was cut by 2 bases and J by 5 bases, with 14 bases left in between.

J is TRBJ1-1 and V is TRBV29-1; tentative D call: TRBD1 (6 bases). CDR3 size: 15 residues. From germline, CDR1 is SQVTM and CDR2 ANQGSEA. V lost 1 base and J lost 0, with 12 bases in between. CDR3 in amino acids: CSVEGGQGLNTEAFF. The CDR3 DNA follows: TGCAGCGTTGAAGGGGGGCAGGGGCTGAACACTGAAGCTTTCTTT.

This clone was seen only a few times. In DNA, the CDR3 is TGTGCCAGCAGCCCCCTTTTGACTAGCGCGTACGAGCAGTACTTC. Amino acids: CASSPLLTSAYEQYF. The rearrangement links TRBV4-2 to TRBJ2-7; 8 bases align to TRBD2. This CDR3 region has 15 residues. After removal of 4 bases from V and 4 bases from J, the junction contained 9 bases not matched to a gene. CDR1 LGHNA and CDR2 YNFKEQ come from the germline V gene.

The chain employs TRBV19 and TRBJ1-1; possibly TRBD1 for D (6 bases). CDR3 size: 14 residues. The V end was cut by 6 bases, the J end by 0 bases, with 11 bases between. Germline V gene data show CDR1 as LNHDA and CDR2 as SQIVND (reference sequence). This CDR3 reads CASRIGGLNTEAFF. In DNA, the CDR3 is TGTGCCAGTAGAATCGGGGGCCTGAACACTGAAGCTTTCTTT.